This passage covers 8 T cell receptor beta chains from one sample sequenced in a study of cytomegalovirus exposure and HLA in healthy donors. PCR was performed using 60 Vbeta and 13 Jbeta primers. The protocol was immunoSEQ multiplex PCR, while the TCRdb copy is restricted to in-frame clones and leaves out a portion. Of over 110,000 clones in the sample, about three quarters were seen once. Sequences were obtained from PBMCs. These receptor sequences come from a woman in her 40s in good health and CMV-seronegative.

The CDR3 here is CASSSSPSGGLNEQFF. The CDR3 DNA reads TGTGCCAGCAGTTCCTCCCCTAGCGGGGGTCTCAATGAGCAGTTCTTC. The chain joins TRBV27 to TRBJ2-1, with 10 bases fitting TRBD2. The CDR3 spans 16 residues. Per germline, CDR1 MNHEY and CDR2 SMNVEV (reference sequence). Trimming took 4 bases from V and 6 from J; bases not matched to a gene: 9.

This clone occurred once. The chain carries TRBV2 and TRBJ2-7; D remains unclear. The CDR3 length is 15 residues. Germline V CDR1 and CDR2: SNHLY, FYNNEI. V was cut by 6 bases and J by 0 bases, with 15 bases left in between. The CDR3 protein is CASRGSGISSYEQYF. The CDR3 coding sequence is TGTGCCAGCAGAGGATCAGGAATCAGCTCCTACGAGCAGTACTTC.

This sequence joins TRBV28 and TRBJ1-3; a weak D match, TRBD1 (6 bases). V gave up 6 bases and J gave up 0 bases, with 12 bases separating them. This CDR3 has 15 residues. CDR1 MDHEN and CDR2 SYDVKM come from the germline V gene. The CDR3 nucleotides are TGTGCCAGCAGCTTAGGACAGTTCTCTGGAAACACCATATATTTT. Translating it yields CASSLGQFSGNTIYF.

The J gene is TRBJ1-6, the V gene TRBV10-2, with D hard to call. Trimming took off 2 bases at V and 11 bases at J, with 10 bases between the two ends. The CDR3 is 13 amino acids. The V gene's germline CDR1 is WSHSY and CDR2 SAAADI. The CDR3 loop reads CASSEPSSPPLHF. The CDR3 nucleotides read TGCGCCAGCAGTGAGCCGAGTTCACCACCCCTCCACTTT.

For this clone: The junction does not match germline at one end; this may be a read error. The rearrangement links TRBV7-9 to TRBJ2-7; TRBD2 agrees at 12 bases. CDR3 size: 14 residues. Per germline, CDR1 SEHNR and CDR2 FQNEAQ (reference sequence). CDR3 DNA sequence: TGTTCCAGCAGCTCGGGACTAGCGGGCTACGAGCAGTACTTC. This codes for CSSSSGLAGYEQYF.

The rearrangement uses TRBV5-8 and TRBJ2-1; tentative D call: TRBD2 (6 bases). V was cut by 7 bases and J by 5 bases, with 16 bases left in between. CDR3 length: 14 residues. Germline lookup yields CDR1 SGHTS and CDR2 YDEGEE. The CDR3 region has the DNA TGTGCCAGCCGGGGGTGGACGATAAACAATGAGCAGTTCTTC. As protein: CASRGWTINNEQFF.

This chain joins TRBV5-6 and TRBJ1-1; a possible D gene is TRBD1 (5 bases). Trimming shortened V by 0 bases and J by 3 bases, and 12 bases separated the two germline ends. This CDR3 is built from 15 residues. Germline assignment: CDR1 SGHDT and CDR2 YYEEEE. DNA for the CDR3: TGTGCCAGCAGCTTGGGGTGGTGGGGGGACACTGAAGCTTTCTTT. This gives the protein CASSLGWWGDTEAFF.

This chain links TRBV11-2 with TRBJ1-6, with 8 bases matching TRBD1. Germline V lookup: CDR1 SGHAT, CDR2 FQNNGV. The V and J ends lost 6 bases and 9 bases, in that order; junction bases with no gene match: 10. The CDR3 loop spans 15 amino acids. The chain's CDR3 is CASSPATGGGSPLHF. In DNA form, the CDR3 reads TGTGCCAGCAGTCCGGCCACAGGGGGAGGTTCACCCCTCCACTTT.